The 25 T cell receptor beta chains listed next were all sequenced from one sample in a study of T cells in Graves' hyperthyroidism and ophthalmopathy. Amplification targeted TCR beta CDR3 regions from RNA transcripts. Initially, a first-round RT-PCR of the TCR CDR3 employed the HTBI primer set. One entry per CDR3 protein results from TCRdb running MiXCR on the multiplex PCR reads. Of a few hundred thousand distinct CDR3 sequences in the sample, around a fifth are singletons; the top ten hold around 47%. Sequenced sample: blood. These TCRs come from a woman aged 70-85 years with Graves' ophthalmopathy.

The J gene is TRBJ2-1, the V gene TRBV20-1, with a tentative D call TRBD1 (7 bases). The V gene's germline CDR1 is DFQATT and CDR2 SNEGSKA (reference sequence). CDR3 length equals 16 residues. V was clipped by 5 bases and J by 6 bases, with 23 bases between them. The CDR3 is CSAGGGSRGNRNEQFF. The CDR3 bases are TGCAGTGCTGGAGGGGGGAGCAGGGGGAACCGCAATGAGCAGTTCTTC.

The chain employs TRBV7-3 and TRBJ1-5; no clear D. V dropped 4 bases and J dropped 0 bases, with 22 bases sitting between them. The V gene's germline CDR1 is SGHTA and CDR2 FQGTGA. The CDR3 covers 19 residues. The CDR3 sequence is CASSSPVGQSKISNQPQHF. The DNA of the CDR3 is TGTGCCAGCAGCTCCCCCGTCGGGCAGTCGAAAATTAGCAATCAGCCCCAGCATTTT.

CDR3 bases: TGTGCCAGCAGCTTGGTGCAGGGAGCCACCGGGGAGCTGTTTTTT. It specifies CASSLVQGATGELFF. The chain employs TRBV5-8 and TRBJ2-2; perhaps D is TRBD1 or TRBD2 (5 bases each). Trimming took off 0 bases at V and 4 bases at J, with 10 bases between the two ends. Germline V lookup: CDR1 SGHTS, CDR2 YDEGEE. This CDR3 is built from 15 residues.

This clonotype has only a few counts. The chain is built from TRBV28 and TRBJ2-5; 12 bases are shared with TRBD2. The CDR3 is 18 residues long. V shed 6 bases, J shed 5 bases, and the junction held 16 bases outside the gene matches. Germline V gene sequence: CDR1 MDHEN, CDR2 SYDVKM. The CDR3 protein is CASSELAGGPAAVETQYF. The CDR3 DNA reads TGTGCCAGCAGCGAACTAGCGGGAGGCCCGGCGGCGGTGGAGACCCAGTACTTC. Full variable domain (outside the CDR3, taken from reference TRBV28 and TRBJ2-5): DVKVTQSSRYLVKRTGEKVFLECVQDMDHENMFWYRQDPGLGLRLIYFSYDVKMKEKGDIPEGYSVSREKKERFSLILESASTNQTSMYLCASSELAGGPAAVETQYFGPGTRLLVL.

The gene calls are TRBV5-1 and TRBJ2-2; D is possibly TRBD1 (5 bases). CDR3 size: 13 residues. V was trimmed by 6 bases and J by 7 bases, leaving 13 bases between them. The germline V gene has CDR1 SGHRS and CDR2 YFSETQ. The CDR3 loop is CASTIEGVGELFF. The CDR3 DNA is TGCGCCAGCACGATAGAAGGGGTCGGGGAGCTGTTTTTT.

The gene calls are TRBV2 and TRBJ2-1; the D gene is possibly TRBD2 (6 bases). The CDR3 runs 13 residues. Germline values: CDR1 SNHLY, CDR2 FYNNEI. V lost 8 bases and J 8 bases, leaving 16 bases between the germline ends. Written as DNA, the CDR3 is TGTGCCAGCTCCGCGGGATGGGGTCATGAGCAGTTCTTC. As protein: CASSAGWGHEQFF.

The CDR3 DNA sequence: TGTGCCAGCAGCTTAAGTGGCGGGAGAGGGTCCGAGCAGTACTTC. It translates to CASSLSGGRGSEQYF. The rearrangement uses TRBV7-3 and TRBJ2-7; 7 bases match TRBD2. From germline, CDR1 is SGHTA and CDR2 FQGTGA. The CDR3 sequence is 15 residues long. Losses at the gene ends were 1 base for V and 6 bases for J; bases not matched to a gene: 9. The variable domain in full, completed from reference TRBV7-3 and TRBJ2-7, reads GAGVSQTPSNKVTEKGKYVELRCDPISGHTALYWYRQSLGQGPEFLIYFQGTGAADDSGLPNDRFFAVRPEGSVSTLKIQRTERGDSAVYLCASSLSGGRGSEQYFGPGTRLTVT.

This chain links TRBV29-1 with TRBJ2-1; TRBD1 matches at 10 bases. CDR1 and CDR2 from the germline V gene are SQVTM and ANQGSEA. Unmatched junction bases numbered 7, after V lost 4 bases and J lost 7 bases. This CDR3 has 14 amino acids. The CDR3 protein is CSVGDRGRMNEQFF. CDR3 DNA: TGCAGCGTTGGCGACAGGGGGCGCATGAATGAGCAGTTCTTC.

This clonotype came up a few times. The chain combines TRBV28 with TRBJ1-2; D is perhaps TRBD1 (5 bases). The CDR3 spans 14 residues. CDR1 and CDR2 (germline): MDHEN, SYDVKM. The V and J ends lost 8 bases and 4 bases respectively, with 17 bases between them. The CDR3 region has the DNA TGTGCCAGCTCCTTTCGAATAGGGGTCTATGGCTACACCTTC. This codes for CASSFRIGVYGYTF.

This chain uses TRBV10-3 with TRBJ1-2; 9 nucleotides line up with TRBD1. The germline V gene has CDR1 ENHRY and CDR2 SYGVKD. J was trimmed by 5 bases and V by 2 bases; bases with no gene match: 6. The CDR3 sequence is 15 residues long. The CDR3 coding sequence is TGTGCCATCAGTGAGGGACAGGGGCTGGGGTATGGCTACACCTTC. As protein: CAISEGQGLGYGYTF.

This clonotype occurred a few times. This chain joins TRBV12-3 or TRBV12-4 and TRBJ1-1; the D gene is possibly TRBD1 (5 bases). V shed 8 bases and J shed 3 bases, with 19 bases lying between them. This CDR3 contains 15 residues. The chain's CDR3 is CASCSGMAWYTEAFF. In DNA form, the CDR3 reads TGTGCCAGCTGTTCAGGGATGGCATGGTACACTGAAGCTTTCTTT.

The chain combines TRBV9 with TRBJ1-6, with unresolved D. Germline assignment: CDR1 SGDLS and CDR2 YYNGEE. This CDR3 contains 12 residues. V was shortened by 3 bases and J by 7 bases, with 5 bases between the two germline ends. The CDR3 nucleotides read TGTGCCAGCAGCGCGGGGAATTCACCCCTCCACTTT. Translation: CASSAGNSPLHF.

This chain joins TRBV20-1 and TRBJ2-7; D might be TRBD2 (7 bases). The CDR3 is made up of 14 amino acids. From germline, CDR1 is DFQATT and CDR2 SNEGSKA (reference sequence). Trimming stripped 1 base from V and 4 bases from J, with 14 bases between. The CDR3 protein is CSARGWGGRYEQYF. The CDR3 DNA is TGCAGTGCTAGAGGGTGGGGGGGCAGGTACGAGCAGTACTTC.

Concerning this clonotype: A much larger clone lies a single base off, so this may be a read error. The rearrangement uses TRBV12-3 or TRBV12-4 and TRBJ2-7, with D uncertain. This CDR3 contains 13 residues. The DNA for the CDR3 is TGTGTCAGCAGAAAAGACTCATCCTACGAGCAGTACTTC. It codes for CVSRKDSSYEQYF.

This clonotype was counted once. The chain links TRBV19 to TRBJ1-1; 7 bases line up with TRBD1. CDR1 is LNHDA and CDR2 is SQIVND in the germline V gene (reference sequence). V was clipped by 4 bases and J by 5 bases; unmatched bases: 10. The CDR3 has 15 amino acids. This CDR3 is CASSRQGSAGTEAFF. The CDR3 bases are TGTGCCAGTAGTAGACAGGGCTCCGCGGGGACTGAAGCTTTCTTT.

This rearrangement joins TRBV5-1 to TRBJ2-1, with TRBD2 matching 8 bases. CDR3 length equals 14 residues. The germline gives CDR1 SGHRS, CDR2 YFSETQ. With 0 bases clipped from V and 8 bases from J, the junction kept 4 bases outside the gene matches. DNA for the CDR3: TGCGCCAGCAGCTTGGGTAGCGGGGTTGATGAGCAGTTCTTC. Amino acids: CASSLGSGVDEQFF.

This clonotype occurred a few times. The rearrangement joins TRBV20-1 to TRBJ2-1; D is unresolved. This CDR3 is 12 amino acids long. With 6 bases removed from V and 7 bases from J, the gap between germline ends came to 13 bases. Germline CDR1 and CDR2: DFQATT and SNEGSKA (reference sequence). The CDR3 protein is CSALRGPNEQFF. The CDR3 bases are TGCAGTGCCCTAAGAGGTCCAAATGAGCAGTTCTTC.

This clonotype was picked up a small number of times. This chain uses TRBV12-3 or TRBV12-4 with TRBJ1-3; possible D gene TRBD1, 6 bases. This CDR3 has 16 amino acids. Trimming removed 3 bases at V and 6 bases at J, with 18 bases between. The CDR3 DNA is TGTGCCAGCAGTTTGGGGCAGGGGAAGGGTCAAAACACCATATATTTT. Protein product: CASSLGQGKGQNTIYF.

This clonotype was seen only a few times. The chain has TRBV27 and TRBJ1-1; D gene uncertain. The CDR3 is made up of 14 amino acids. Germline V gene lookup returns CDR1 MNHEY and CDR2 SMNVEV (reference sequence). Trimming took off 5 bases at V and 6 bases at J, with 16 bases between the two ends. Here the CDR3 reads CASSPPLGRAEAFF. Here the CDR3 DNA reads TGTGCCAGCAGTCCACCCCTTGGACGCGCTGAAGCTTTCTTT.

This clonotype was detected a few times. The J gene is TRBJ2-1, the V gene TRBV27, with 7 bases fitting TRBD2. The CDR3 contains 15 residues. Trimming removed 1 base from V and 4 bases from J; junction bases left unmatched: 4. Germline V lookup: CDR1 MNHEY, CDR2 SMNVEV (reference sequence). CDR3 sequence reads: CASSLLGGRYNEQFF. Written as DNA, the CDR3 is TGTGCCAGCAGTTTATTGGGGGGGAGGTACAATGAGCAGTTCTTC.

This clonotype turned up a few times. V is TRBV2 and J is TRBJ1-2; unclear D gene. CDR3 length: 12 residues. V shed 10 bases and J shed 2 bases, with 11 bases lying between them. The germline V gene encodes CDR1 SNHLY and CDR2 FYNNEI. Written as DNA, the CDR3 is TGTGCCACGAGACGGGAGAACTATGGCTACACCTTC. As protein: CATRRENYGYTF. Supplemented by reference TRBV2 and TRBJ1-2, the full variable domain reads EPEVTQTPSHQVTQMGQEVILRCVPISNHLYFYWYRQILGQKVEFLVSFYNNEISEKSEIFDDQFSVERPDGSNFTLKIRSTKLEDSAMYFCATRRENYGYTFGSGTRLTVV.

In its sample, this clonotype was seen once. CDR3 region: CASTPLDSQETQYF. The CDR3 nucleotides are TGTGCCAGCACCCCCCTGGACAGTCAAGAGACCCAGTACTTC. The J gene is TRBJ2-5, the V gene TRBV2; the D gene is possibly TRBD1 (6 bases). The CDR3 totals 14 residues. Germline assignment: CDR1 SNHLY and CDR2 FYNNEI. V was trimmed by 7 bases and J by 2 bases, leaving 14 bases between them.

The sample holds many counts of this clonotype. The rearrangement joins TRBV6-1 to TRBJ1-1, with 7 bases identical to TRBD1. The CDR3 spans 14 residues. The V and J ends lost 6 bases and 10 bases, in that order; junction bases with no gene match: 14. Looked up from germline, CDR1 is MNHNS and CDR2 is SASEGT. The DNA for the CDR3 is TGTGCCAGCAGAGGACCGGGACAGCCTGGCTCAGCTTTCTTT. Translating gives CASRGPGQPGSAFF.

The V call is TRBV18, the J call TRBJ2-1, with 11 bases matching TRBD2. The CDR3 totals 16 residues. V lost 2 bases and J lost 4; bases outside the gene matches: 4. Germline V lookup: CDR1 KGHSH, CDR2 LQKENI. CDR3 coding DNA: TGTGCCAGCTCACCATCCGGGACTAGCGGATACAATGAGCAGTTCTTC. Its protein is CASSPSGTSGYNEQFF.

Regarding this clonotype: The germline gene is not matched at one end of the junction; a read error may be the cause. This rearrangement joins TRBV11-2 to TRBJ2-1, with D perhaps being TRBD1 or TRBD2 (5 bases each). The CDR3 totals 14 residues. Germline V lookup: CDR1 SGHAT, CDR2 FQNNGV. The CDR3 spells CVSSLGTAYNEQFF. For the CDR3, the DNA is TGTGTCAGCAGCTTAGGGACCGCTTACAATGAGCAGTTCTTC.